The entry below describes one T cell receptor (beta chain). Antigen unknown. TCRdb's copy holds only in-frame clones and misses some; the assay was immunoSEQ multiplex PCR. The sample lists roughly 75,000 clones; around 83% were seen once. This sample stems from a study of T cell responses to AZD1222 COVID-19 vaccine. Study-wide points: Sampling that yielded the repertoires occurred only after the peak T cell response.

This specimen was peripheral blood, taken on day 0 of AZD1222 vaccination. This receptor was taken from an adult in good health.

The CDR3: CASSLGDRTYGYTF. CDR3 DNA: TGCGCCAGCAGCCTCGGGGACAGGACGTATGGCTACACCTTC. The chain joins TRBV5-1 to TRBJ1-2; 8 bases map to TRBD1. The germline gives CDR1 SGHRS, CDR2 YFSETQ. CDR3 size: 14 residues. After removal of 4 bases from V and 5 bases from J, the junction contained 7 bases not matched to a gene.